One and the same sample provided the 6 T cell receptor beta chains below, sequenced in a study of T cell responses to AZD1222 COVID-19 vaccine. Data came from immunoSEQ multiplex PCR; TCRdb stores just in-frame clones and leaves some out. The sample has about 120,000 clones; over 85% are singletons. Here the sequenced sample was peripheral blood, taken on day 0 of AZD1222 vaccination. The receptors derive from an adult in good health.

V and J are TRBV5-4 and TRBJ2-5; possibly TRBD1 or TRBD2 for D (5 bases each). The germline V gene encodes CDR1 SGHNT and CDR2 YYREEE (reference sequence). This CDR3 region has 14 residues. V lost 4 bases and J 2 bases, leaving 12 bases between the germline ends. CDR3: CASSPGRVQETQYF. CDR3 bases: TGTGCCAGCAGCCCGGGACGGGTGCAAGAGACCCAGTACTTC. The full variable domain, in which reference TRBV5-4 and TRBJ2-5 provide the parts outside the CDR3, is ETGVTQSPTHLIKTRGQQVTLRCSSQSGHNTVSWYQQALGQGPQFIFQYYREEENGRGNFPPRFSGLQFPNYSSELNVNALELDDSALYLCASSPGRVQETQYFGPGTRLLVL.

This sequence joins TRBV30 and TRBJ1-3; D uncertain. V lost 4 bases and J lost 3, with 16 bases in between. This CDR3 is built from 15 residues. Germline CDR1 and CDR2: GTSNPN and SVGIG (reference sequence). The CDR3 loop reads CAWNGQWAGGNTIYF. In nucleotides, the CDR3 is TGTGCCTGGAATGGCCAGTGGGCTGGTGGAAACACCATATATTTT.

This clone was observed once. The genes are TRBV7-2 and TRBJ2-7, with TRBD1 matching 7 bases. Germline V gene lookup returns CDR1 SGHTA and CDR2 FQGNSA. This CDR3 has 18 amino acids. The J segment lost 2 bases and the V segment lost 1 base, leaving 14 bases of the junction unmatched. The CDR3 DNA reads as TGTGCCAGCAGCTTAGTCGGTCCGGGACAGCAAAAAGCCTACGAGCAGTACTTC. This codes for CASSLVGPGQQKAYEQYF.

The genes are TRBV19 and TRBJ1-2, with TRBD1 matching 10 bases. The V gene's germline CDR1 is LNHDA and CDR2 SQIVND (reference sequence). The junction had 2 bases not matched to a gene; V was cut back by 4 bases and J by 3 bases. CDR3 length: 14 residues. The CDR3 nucleotides read TGTGCCAGTAGTACAGGGACAGGGGACTATGGCTACACCTTC. Translation: CASSTGTGDYGYTF.

Of note for this clone: This CDR3 is also generated by other DNA sequences in the sample. The V and J genes are TRBV5-1 and TRBJ1-2, with TRBD1 identical over 10 bases. The germline CDR1 and CDR2 sequences are SGHRS and YFSETQ. The CDR3 consists of 14 residues. The ends lost 4 bases at V and 7 bases at J; junction bases unmatched: 7. CDR3 in DNA: TGCGCCAGCAGCCTGGGACAGGGGCACGGTGGCTACACCTTC. Translated, it gives CASSLGQGHGGYTF.

The chain carries TRBV5-1 and TRBJ1-6; maybe TRBD1 (6 bases). The V end lost 4 bases, the J end lost 5 bases, and 7 bases lay between the germline ends. This CDR3 is 13 amino acids long. Germline CDR1 SGHRS, CDR2 YFSETQ. CDR3 bases: TGCGCCAGCAGCCGGGACAATAATTCACCCCTCCACTTT. The encoded protein is CASSRDNNSPLHF.